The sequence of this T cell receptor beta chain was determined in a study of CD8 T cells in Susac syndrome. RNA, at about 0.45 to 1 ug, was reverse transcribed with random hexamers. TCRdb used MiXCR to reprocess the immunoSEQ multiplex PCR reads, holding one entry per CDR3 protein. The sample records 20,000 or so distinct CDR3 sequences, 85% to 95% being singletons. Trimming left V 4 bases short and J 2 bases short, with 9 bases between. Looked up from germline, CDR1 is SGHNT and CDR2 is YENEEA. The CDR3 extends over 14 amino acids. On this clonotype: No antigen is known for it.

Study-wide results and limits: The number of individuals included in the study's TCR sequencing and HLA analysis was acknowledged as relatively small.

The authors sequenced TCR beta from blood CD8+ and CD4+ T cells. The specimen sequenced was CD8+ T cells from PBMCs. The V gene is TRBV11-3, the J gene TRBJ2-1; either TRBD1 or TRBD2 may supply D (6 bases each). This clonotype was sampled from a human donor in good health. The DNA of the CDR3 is TGTGCCAGCAGCTCAAGGGGGGCCTACAATGAGCAGTTCTTC. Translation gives CASSSRGAYNEQFF.